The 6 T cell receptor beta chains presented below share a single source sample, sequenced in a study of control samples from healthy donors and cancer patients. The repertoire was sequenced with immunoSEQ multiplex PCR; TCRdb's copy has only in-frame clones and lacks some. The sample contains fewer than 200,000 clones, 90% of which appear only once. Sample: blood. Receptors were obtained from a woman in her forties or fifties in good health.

CDR3 protein: CASSSGDNTEAFF. CDR3 nucleotide sequence: TGCGCCAGCAGCTCCGGGGACAACACTGAAGCTTTCTTT. This rearrangement joins TRBV5-1 to TRBJ1-1, with D maybe TRBD1 (5 bases). The CDR3 is 13 residues long. V was cut by 3 bases and J by 2 bases, with 8 bases left in between. The germline V gene has CDR1 SGHRS and CDR2 YFSETQ.

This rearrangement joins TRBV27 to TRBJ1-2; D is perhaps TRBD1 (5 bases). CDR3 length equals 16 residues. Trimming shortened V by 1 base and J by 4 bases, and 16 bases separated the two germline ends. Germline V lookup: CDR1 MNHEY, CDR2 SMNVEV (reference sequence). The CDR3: CASSLLGGGTSYGYTF. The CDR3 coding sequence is TGTGCCAGCAGTTTATTAGGTGGTGGGACTAGCTATGGCTACACCTTC.

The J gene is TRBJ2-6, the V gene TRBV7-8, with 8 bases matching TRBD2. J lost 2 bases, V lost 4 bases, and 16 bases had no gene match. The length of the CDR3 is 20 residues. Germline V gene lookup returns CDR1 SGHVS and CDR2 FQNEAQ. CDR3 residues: CASSSSGRRAGGTGANVLTF. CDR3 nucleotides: TGTGCCAGCAGCTCCTCTGGCCGACGGGCGGGGGGAACTGGGGCCAACGTCCTGACTTTC. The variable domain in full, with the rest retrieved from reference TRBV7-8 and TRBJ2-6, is GAGVSQSPRYKVAKRGQDVALRCDPISGHVSLFWYQQALGQGPEFLTYFQNEAQLDKSGLPSDRFFAERPEGSVSTLKIQRTQQEDSAVYLCASSSSGRRAGGTGANVLTFGAGSRLTVL.

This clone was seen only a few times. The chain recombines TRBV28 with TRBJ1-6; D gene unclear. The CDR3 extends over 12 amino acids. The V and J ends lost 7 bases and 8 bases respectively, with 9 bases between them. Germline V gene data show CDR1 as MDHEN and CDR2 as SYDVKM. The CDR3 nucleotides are TGTGCCAGCAACAACGGTCATTCACCCCTCCACTTT. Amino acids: CASNNGHSPLHF.

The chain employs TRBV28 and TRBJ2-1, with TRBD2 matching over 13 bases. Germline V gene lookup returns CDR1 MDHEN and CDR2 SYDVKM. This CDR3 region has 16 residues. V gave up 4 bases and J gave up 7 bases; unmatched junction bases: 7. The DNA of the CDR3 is TGTGCCAGCAGTTCACGACTAGCGGGAGGTCGTAATGAGCAGTTCTTC. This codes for CASSSRLAGGRNEQFF.

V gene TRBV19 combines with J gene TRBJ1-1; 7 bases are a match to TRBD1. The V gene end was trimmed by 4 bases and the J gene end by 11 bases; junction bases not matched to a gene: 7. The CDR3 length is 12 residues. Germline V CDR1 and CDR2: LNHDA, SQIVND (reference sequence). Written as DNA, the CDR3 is TGTGCCAGTAGTACCAAGGGGGCGAGGGCTTTCTTT. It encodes CASSTKGARAFF. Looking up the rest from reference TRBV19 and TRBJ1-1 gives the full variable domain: DGGITQSPKYLFRKEGQNVTLSCEQNLNHDAMYWYRQDPGQGLRLIYYSQIVNDFQKGDIAEGYSVSREKKESFPLTVTSAQKNPTAFYLCASSTKGARAFFGQGTRLTVV.